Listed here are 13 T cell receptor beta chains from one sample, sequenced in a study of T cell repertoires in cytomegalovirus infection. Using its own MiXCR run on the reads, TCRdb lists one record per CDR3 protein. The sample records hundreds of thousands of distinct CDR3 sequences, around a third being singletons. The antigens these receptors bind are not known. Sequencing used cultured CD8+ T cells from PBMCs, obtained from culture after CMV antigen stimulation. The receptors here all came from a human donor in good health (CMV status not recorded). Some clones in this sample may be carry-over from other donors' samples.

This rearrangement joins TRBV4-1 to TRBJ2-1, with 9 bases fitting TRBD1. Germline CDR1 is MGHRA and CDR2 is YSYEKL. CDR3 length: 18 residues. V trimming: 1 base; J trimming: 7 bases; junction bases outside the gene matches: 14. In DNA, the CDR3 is TGCGCCAGCAGCCAAGTCATTACAGGGGGCCCCCTCACGAATGAGCAGTTCTTC. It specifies CASSQVITGGPLTNEQFF.

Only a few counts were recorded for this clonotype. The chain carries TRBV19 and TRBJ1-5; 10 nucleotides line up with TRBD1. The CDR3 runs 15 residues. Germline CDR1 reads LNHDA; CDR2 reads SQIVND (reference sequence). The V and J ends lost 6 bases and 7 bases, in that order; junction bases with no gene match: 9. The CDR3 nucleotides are TGTGCCAGTAGGACAGGGGGCGCGTCGTGGCAGCCCCAGCATTTT. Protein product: CASRTGGASWQPQHF.

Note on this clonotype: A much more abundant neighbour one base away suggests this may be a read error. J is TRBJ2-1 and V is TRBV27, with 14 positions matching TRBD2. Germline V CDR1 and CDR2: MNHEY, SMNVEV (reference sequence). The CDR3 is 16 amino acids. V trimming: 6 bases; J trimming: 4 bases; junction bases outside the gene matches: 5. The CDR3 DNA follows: TGTGCCAGCAGATTGACTAGCGGGGGGGCTTACAATGAGCAGTTCTTC. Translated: CASRLTSGGAYNEQFF.

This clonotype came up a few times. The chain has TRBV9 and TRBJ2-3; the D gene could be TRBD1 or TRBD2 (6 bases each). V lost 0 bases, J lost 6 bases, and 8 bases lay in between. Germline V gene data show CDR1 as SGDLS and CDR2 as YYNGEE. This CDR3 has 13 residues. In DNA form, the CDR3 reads TGTGCCAGCAGCGTAGAAGGGGGGGATACGCAGTATTTT. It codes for CASSVEGGDTQYF.

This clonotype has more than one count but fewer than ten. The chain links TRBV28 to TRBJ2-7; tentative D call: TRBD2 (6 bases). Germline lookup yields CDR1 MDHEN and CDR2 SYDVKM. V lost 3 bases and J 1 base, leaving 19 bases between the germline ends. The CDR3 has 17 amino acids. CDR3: CASSLGGRDEVSYEQYV. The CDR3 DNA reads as TGTGCCAGCAGTTTGGGGGGACGGGACGAGGTTTCCTACGAGCAGTACGTC.

CDR3 nucleotides: TGCAGTGCTAGCTGGCTCTACGTACGACCCTTTTACAATGAGCAGTTCTTC. This encodes CSASWLYVRPFYNEQFF. V gene TRBV20-1 combines with J gene TRBJ2-1, with no clear D. Germline loops: CDR1 DFQATT, CDR2 SNEGSKA (reference sequence). This CDR3 contains 17 residues. V dropped 3 bases and J dropped 4 bases, with 22 bases sitting between them.

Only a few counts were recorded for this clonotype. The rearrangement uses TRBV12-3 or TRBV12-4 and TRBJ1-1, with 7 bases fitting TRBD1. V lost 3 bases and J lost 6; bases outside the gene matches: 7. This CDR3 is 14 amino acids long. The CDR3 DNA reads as TGTGCCAGCAGTTTTGGAGGGGGCTACGCTGAAGCTTTCTTT. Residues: CASSFGGGYAEAFF.

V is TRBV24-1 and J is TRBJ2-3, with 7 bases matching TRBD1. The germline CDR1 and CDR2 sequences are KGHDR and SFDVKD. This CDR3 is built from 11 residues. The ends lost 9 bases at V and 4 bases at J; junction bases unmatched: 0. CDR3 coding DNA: TGTGCCACCCAGGGGGCAGATACGCAGTATTTT. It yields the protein CATQGADTQYF.

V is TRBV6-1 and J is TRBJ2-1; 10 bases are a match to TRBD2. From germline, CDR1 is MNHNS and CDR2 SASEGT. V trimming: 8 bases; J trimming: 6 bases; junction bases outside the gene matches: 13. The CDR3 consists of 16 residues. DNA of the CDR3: TGTGCCAGCGGTGCACCCCTAGCGGGGGTCGGCAATGAGCAGTTCTTC. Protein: CASGAPLAGVGNEQFF.

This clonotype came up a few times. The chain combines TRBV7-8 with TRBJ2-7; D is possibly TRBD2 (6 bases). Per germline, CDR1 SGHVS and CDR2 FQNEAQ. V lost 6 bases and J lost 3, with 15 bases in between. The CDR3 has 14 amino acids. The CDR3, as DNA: TGTGCCAGCAGTCCCCGGGTGGACTACTACGAGCAGTACGTC. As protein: CASSPRVDYYEQYV.

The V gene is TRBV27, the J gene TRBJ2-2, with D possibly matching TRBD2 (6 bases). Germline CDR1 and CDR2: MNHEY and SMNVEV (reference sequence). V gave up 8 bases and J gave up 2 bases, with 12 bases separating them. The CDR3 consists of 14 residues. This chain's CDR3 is CASVDGGNTGELFF. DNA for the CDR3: TGTGCCAGCGTAGACGGGGGTAACACCGGGGAGCTGTTTTTT.

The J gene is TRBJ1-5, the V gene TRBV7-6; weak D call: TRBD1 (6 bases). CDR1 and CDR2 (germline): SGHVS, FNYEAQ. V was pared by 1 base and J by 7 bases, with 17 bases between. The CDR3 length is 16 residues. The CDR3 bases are TGTGCCAGCAGCTTAGGGACAGCATTGGGTGGACAGCCCCAGCATTTT. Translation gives CASSLGTALGGQPQHF.

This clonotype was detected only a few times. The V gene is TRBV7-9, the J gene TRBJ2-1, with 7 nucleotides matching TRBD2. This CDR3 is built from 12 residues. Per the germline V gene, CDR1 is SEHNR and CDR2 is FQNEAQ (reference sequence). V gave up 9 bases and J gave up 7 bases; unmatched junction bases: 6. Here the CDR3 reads CASCREANEQFF. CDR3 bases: TGTGCCAGTTGTCGGGAGGCGAATGAGCAGTTCTTC.